Each of the 26 T cell receptor beta chains below was sequenced from the same sample in a study of T cell repertoires in cytomegalovirus infection. One entry per CDR3 protein results from TCRdb running MiXCR on the reads. Here the sample spans about 740,000 distinct CDR3 sequences, approximately 40% being singletons. Source material: PBMCs. The receptors were sampled from a human donor in good health (CMV status not recorded). Some clones in this sample may be carry-over from other donors' samples.

This clonotype was observed many times. The chain has TRBV7-2 and TRBJ1-5; tentatively, D is TRBD1 (5 bases). Germline CDR1 reads SGHTA; CDR2 reads FQGNSA. The CDR3 spans 16 residues. V was trimmed by 1 base and J by 6 bases, leaving 16 bases between them. The CDR3 spells CASSLVRREGGQPQHF. CDR3 sequence (DNA): TGTGCCAGCAGCTTAGTACGCAGGGAGGGCGGTCAGCCCCAGCATTTT. Looking up the rest from reference TRBV7-2 and TRBJ1-5 gives the full variable domain: GAGVSQSPSNKVTEKGKDVELRCDPISGHTALYWYRQSLGQGLEFLIYFQGNSAPDKSGLPSDRFSAERTGGSVSTLTIQRTQQEDSAVYLCASSLVRREGGQPQHFGDGTRLSIL.

This clonotype was seen more than once but under ten times. The CDR3 loop reads CASSFMNVRGRGSGANVLTF. CDR3 nucleotide sequence: TGTGCCAGCAGCTTCATGAATGTCAGGGGGCGGGGGTCTGGGGCCAACGTCCTGACTTTC. This chain connects TRBV28 to TRBJ2-6; perhaps TRBD1 as D (8 bases). CDR3 length equals 20 residues. CDR1 MDHEN and CDR2 SYDVKM come from the germline V gene. V was cut by 6 bases and J by 1 base, with 25 bases left in between.

The sample holds a few counts of this clonotype. This chain links TRBV6-6 with TRBJ1-5; TRBD1 is a possible D gene (6 bases). The CDR3 contains 13 residues. Germline V gives CDR1 MNHNY, CDR2 SVGAGI (reference sequence). V dropped 3 bases and J dropped 7 bases, with 10 bases sitting between them. The CDR3 is CASSYAGEQPQHF. CDR3 bases: TGTGCCAGCAGTTATGCAGGGGAACAGCCCCAGCATTTT.

This clonotype appeared a few times. V is TRBV7-9 and J is TRBJ2-1; TRBD1 agrees at 12 bases. This CDR3 spans 14 amino acids. Trimming removed 4 bases from V and 11 bases from J; junction bases left unmatched: 6. Germline values: CDR1 SEHNR, CDR2 FQNEAQ (reference sequence). The CDR3 reads CASSSRDRGPQQFF. In nucleotides, the CDR3 is TGTGCCAGCAGCTCCCGGGACAGGGGGCCGCAGCAGTTCTTC.

The gene calls are TRBV5-6 and TRBJ1-1; no definite D call. The CDR3 runs 13 residues. Per germline, CDR1 SGHDT and CDR2 YYEEEE. V was clipped by 0 bases and J by 9 bases, with 12 bases between them. The CDR3 nucleotides read TGTGCCAGCAGCTTGGGGACCTACTCTCAAGCTTTCTTT. Translated: CASSLGTYSQAFF.

This clonotype was seen a handful of times. This chain connects TRBV10-3 to TRBJ2-3; 7 bases line up with TRBD2. This CDR3 contains 15 residues. V shed 3 bases, J shed 2 bases, and the junction held 5 bases outside the gene matches. Germline V gene data show CDR1 as ENHRY and CDR2 as SYGVKD. The CDR3 DNA follows: TGTGCCATCAGTGAATCGACTAGCTACACAGATACGCAGTATTTT. It codes for CAISESTSYTDTQYF.

The count of this clonotype is one. The V call is TRBV7-4, the J call TRBJ2-5; the D gene is possibly TRBD2 (6 bases). Germline V gene sequence: CDR1 SGHVT, CDR2 SQSDAQ. The CDR3 contains 9 residues. The V end was cut by 8 bases, the J end by 9 bases, with 7 bases between. The DNA for the CDR3 is TGTGCCAGCGGGGAGGCCCAGTACTTC. Its protein is CASGEAQYF.

A note on this clonotype: A much bigger clone sits one base away, suggesting this may be a read error. V usage is TRBV19 and J usage is TRBJ2-1; TRBD2 aligns across 8 bases. The CDR3 is made up of 14 amino acids. Germline CDR1 reads LNHDA; CDR2 reads SQIVND (reference sequence). V shed 7 bases, J shed 3 bases, and the junction held 5 bases outside the gene matches. CDR3: CASIVTSGYNEQFF. The DNA of the CDR3 is TGTGCCAGTATTGTTACTAGCGGCTACAATGAGCAGTTCTTC. Looking up the rest from reference TRBV19 and TRBJ2-1 gives the full variable domain: DGGITQSPKYLFRKEGQNVTLSCEQNLNHDAMYWYRQDPGQGLRLIYYSQIVNDFQKGDIAEGYSVSREKKESFPLTVTSAQKNPTAFYLCASIVTSGYNEQFFGPGTRLTVL.

The rearrangement joins TRBV10-3 to TRBJ1-5, with TRBD1 matching 8 bases. The length of the CDR3 is 15 residues. After removal of 4 bases from V and 1 base from J, the junction contained 3 bases not matched to a gene. Germline V gene data show CDR1 as ENHRY and CDR2 as SYGVKD. The CDR3 loop is CAISARTGSNQPQHF. The CDR3, as DNA: TGTGCCATCAGTGCCCGGACAGGGAGCAATCAGCCCCAGCATTTT.

This clonotype was found many times. V usage is TRBV7-2 and J usage is TRBJ2-1; no clear D gene. Germline CDR1 reads SGHTA; CDR2 reads FQGNSA. Deletions cut 1 base from V and 10 bases from J, with 14 bases between. The CDR3 is 14 residues long. This chain's CDR3 is CASSLGRANEEQFF. The CDR3 region has the DNA TGTGCCAGCAGCTTAGGGAGAGCTAATGAAGAGCAGTTCTTC. Full variable domain (remainder filled in from reference TRBV7-2 and TRBJ2-1): GAGVSQSPSNKVTEKGKDVELRCDPISGHTALYWYRQSLGQGLEFLIYFQGNSAPDKSGLPSDRFSAERTGGSVSTLTIQRTQQEDSAVYLCASSLGRANEEQFFGPGTRLTVL.

V is TRBV27 and J is TRBJ2-3; 8 nucleotides match TRBD2. The J segment lost 5 bases and the V segment lost 5 bases, leaving 9 bases of the junction unmatched. Germline CDR1 is MNHEY and CDR2 is SMNVEV (reference sequence). CDR3 length equals 15 residues. The CDR3 DNA is TGTGCCAGCAGTCCCTGGCGGGGGGAGGGAGATACGCAGTATTTT. It is translated as CASSPWRGEGDTQYF.

This clonotype appeared a few times. Written as DNA, the CDR3 is TGTGCCAGCATTCCGGGACAGGGACTAGCAGCTTTCTTT. It encodes CASIPGQGLAAFF. The V gene is TRBV6-1, the J gene TRBJ1-1; 9 bases match TRBD1. The germline V gene encodes CDR1 MNHNS and CDR2 SASEGT. The CDR3 runs to 13 residues. The V gene end was trimmed by 7 bases and the J gene end by 10 bases; junction bases not matched to a gene: 10.

The rearrangement uses TRBV7-3 and TRBJ1-2; 9 bases align to TRBD1. The length of the CDR3 is 18 residues. V was clipped by 5 bases and J by 5 bases; unmatched bases: 18. In germline, CDR1 is SGHTA, CDR2 FQGTGA. The CDR3 here is CASSPVPLTGGLGYGYTF. The CDR3 DNA sequence: TGTGCCAGCAGCCCCGTCCCTCTGACAGGGGGATTGGGGTATGGCTACACCTTC.

The chain is built from TRBV19 and TRBJ1-1; tentatively, D is TRBD1 (6 bases). This CDR3 has 15 residues. Germline values: CDR1 LNHDA, CDR2 SQIVND (reference sequence). Trimming cost V 10 bases and J 1 base, with 19 bases left between them. DNA of the CDR3: TGTGCCACCCGAGGGGGGGCGCGGGGGAACACTGAAGCTTTCTTT. Protein: CATRGGARGNTEAFF.

The rearrangement joins TRBV14 to TRBJ2-2; 12 bases align to TRBD1. This CDR3 contains 19 residues. Germline CDR1 and CDR2: SGHDN and FVKESK. The V segment lost 0 bases and the J segment 4 bases; nucleotides outside the gene matches: 9. The CDR3 DNA reads as TGTGCCAGCAGCCAAGATGGGGACAGGGGGCTTTGGAGCACCGGGGAGCTGTTTTTT. This translates into CASSQDGDRGLWSTGELFF. The full variable domain, rest sourced from reference TRBV14 and TRBJ2-2, is EAGVTQFPSHSVIEKGQTVTLRCDPISGHDNLYWYRRVMGKEIKFLLHFVKESKQDESGMPNNRFLAERTGGTYSTLKVQPAELEDSGVYFCASSQDGDRGLWSTGELFFGEGSRLTVL.

This chain links TRBV10-3 with TRBJ1-5, with D hard to call. The CDR3 has 14 amino acids. Germline CDR1 is ENHRY and CDR2 is SYGVKD. The ends were cut back, 3 bases at V and 4 bases at J, with 10 bases in the middle. CDR3 nucleotide sequence: TGTGCCATCAGTGACACCACGGGTAATCAGCCCCAGCATTTT. It codes for CAISDTTGNQPQHF.

V is TRBV28 and J is TRBJ1-4; D perhaps matches TRBD1 (5 bases). Deletions cut 8 bases from V and 8 bases from J, with 12 bases between. This CDR3 region has 12 residues. CDR1 and CDR2 from the germline V gene are MDHEN and SYDVKM. CDR3 nucleotide sequence: TGTGCCAGCGGGACGGCCGAGGAAAAACTGTTTTTT. Protein product: CASGTAEEKLFF.

This clonotype was seen ten or more times. V usage is TRBV7-6 and J usage is TRBJ2-2; D possibly corresponds to TRBD1 (5 bases). Looked up from germline, CDR1 is SGHVS and CDR2 is FNYEAQ. This CDR3 has 20 amino acids. The germline V and J ends were trimmed by 2 bases and 1 base, with 23 bases remaining between them. CDR3 bases: TGTGCCAGCAGCTTAAGCCAAGGGGCCCAATCTGATAGGAACACCGGGGAGCTGTTTTTT. Its protein product is CASSLSQGAQSDRNTGELFF.

The V call is TRBV5-1, the J call TRBJ2-3, with D possibly TRBD1 on 6 matching bases. Germline V gives CDR1 SGHRS, CDR2 YFSETQ. The CDR3 is 14 amino acids. V was cut by 0 bases and J by 7 bases, with 12 bases left in between. DNA for the CDR3: TGCGCCAGCAGCTTGGAACAGGGATATCATACGCAGTATTTT. Its protein product is CASSLEQGYHTQYF.

This sequence joins TRBV19 and TRBJ2-1; D possibly corresponds to TRBD1 (6 bases). Trimming cost V 5 bases and J 0 bases, with 11 bases left between them. The CDR3 sequence is 15 residues long. The V gene's germline CDR1 is LNHDA and CDR2 SQIVND (reference sequence). The CDR3 protein is CASSLNRDSYNEQFF. In DNA form, the CDR3 reads TGTGCCAGTAGTCTTAACAGGGACTCCTACAATGAGCAGTTCTTC.

This clonotype was seen a handful of times. The V call is TRBV15, the J call TRBJ1-2; 8 nucleotides agree with TRBD1. The CDR3 contains 15 residues. CDR1 LNHNV and CDR2 YYDKDF come from the germline V gene (reference sequence). J lost 4 bases, V lost 0 bases, and 4 bases had no gene match. The CDR3 DNA reads TGTGCCACCAGCAGAGATAGGACAGGGCCCTATGGCTACACCTTC. It specifies CATSRDRTGPYGYTF.

CDR3: CATSDPGRTYGYTF. The CDR3 DNA reads as TGTGCCACCAGTGACCCGGGACGGACCTATGGCTACACCTTC. This chain joins TRBV24-1 and TRBJ1-2; tentatively, D is TRBD1 (5 bases). Deletions cut 4 bases from V and 4 bases from J, with 12 bases between. CDR3 size: 14 residues. Germline CDR1 is KGHDR and CDR2 is SFDVKD.

Of note for this clonotype: Since a much larger clone is just one base distant, this may be a read error. The gene calls are TRBV7-2 and TRBJ2-1, with D uncertain. Trimming pared 7 bases from V and 4 bases from J, leaving 17 bases between. The CDR3 runs to 15 residues. Germline V gene lookup returns CDR1 SGHTA and CDR2 FQGNSA. In DNA, the CDR3 is TGTGCCAGCATTCTTAAACTTACAACGTACAATGAGCAGTTCTTC. Translating gives CASILKLTTYNEQFF. Filled out from reference TRBV7-2 and TRBJ2-1, the complete variable domain reads GAGVSQSPSNKVTEKGKDVELRCDPISGHTALYWYRQSLGQGLEFLIYFQGNSAPDKSGLPSDRFSAERTGGSVSTLTIQRTQQEDSAVYLCASILKLTTYNEQFFGPGTRLTVL.

For this clonotype: One junction end does not reproduce the germline sequence, and a read error may be involved. This chain uses TRBV10-3 with TRBJ1-2, with 7 bases identical to TRBD1. The CDR3 totals 13 residues. In germline, CDR1 is ENHRY, CDR2 SYGVKD. CDR3 sequence: CSIRDGTASGYTF. Here the CDR3 DNA reads TGTTCCATCAGGGATGGGACAGCAAGTGGCTACACCTTC.

This clonotype showed up just a few times. V usage is TRBV6-5 and J usage is TRBJ1-2; D remains unclear. The V end was cut by 6 bases, the J end by 8 bases, with 16 bases between. The CDR3 runs to 13 residues. CDR1 MNHEY and CDR2 SVGAGI come from the germline V gene. CDR3: CASRPGGEKGYTF. For the CDR3, the DNA is TGTGCCAGCAGACCCGGCGGGGAAAAAGGCTACACCTTC.

The chain combines TRBV20-1 with TRBJ2-3; 9 positions match TRBD1. J gave up 5 bases and V 3 bases, and 9 bases lay outside the gene matches. The CDR3 extends over 15 amino acids. Germline CDR1 is DFQATT and CDR2 is SNEGSKA (reference sequence). CDR3 nucleotide sequence: TGCAGTGCTAGTGCAGGGGACAGGGTGATAGATACGCAGTATTTT. This sequence encodes CSASAGDRVIDTQYF.